The 21 T cell receptor beta chains presented below share a single source sample, sequenced in a study of T cells after yellow fever vaccination. TCRdb analysed the 5' RACE reads with MiXCR anew, one entry per CDR3 protein. The sample holds 450,000 to 600,000 distinct CDR3 sequences, approximately 13% seen once. The specimen comprised PBMCs, sampled on the day of the yellow fever booster vaccination. These receptors originate from a man younger than 45 who received the YFV17D yellow fever vaccine.

This clonotype was seen a handful of times. The chain carries TRBV20-1 and TRBJ2-7; TRBD1 matches 11 bases. There are 14 residues in the CDR3. V shed 3 bases, J shed 3 bases, and the junction held 4 bases outside the gene matches. The germline V gene encodes CDR1 DFQATT and CDR2 SNEGSKA (reference sequence). The CDR3 nucleotides read TGCAGTGCTAGGTTGGGGACAGGGGGCTACGAGCAGTACTTC. This gives the protein CSARLGTGGYEQYF.

The rearrangement links TRBV25-1 to TRBJ2-3, with D maybe TRBD2 (6 bases). V dropped 6 bases and J dropped 4 bases, with 11 bases sitting between them. CDR1 and CDR2 from the germline V gene are MGHDK and SYGVNS. The CDR3 consists of 13 residues. The CDR3 DNA reads TGTGCCAGCAGGCGGGGAGCACCAGATACGCAGTATTTT. It is translated as CASRRGAPDTQYF.

The sample holds a few counts of this clonotype. The rearrangement joins TRBV19 to TRBJ1-4; D uncertain. Germline values: CDR1 LNHDA, CDR2 SQIVND (reference sequence). V lost 6 bases and J 9 bases, leaving 20 bases between the germline ends. This CDR3 is built from 15 residues. As DNA, the CDR3 is TGTGCCAGTAGGAGCCCGTACACGGAGGAAAAAAAACTGTTTTTT. It codes for CASRSPYTEEKKLFF.

The chain combines TRBV7-8 with TRBJ1-1; 7 bases map to TRBD1. The J segment lost 3 bases and the V segment lost 4 bases, leaving 5 bases of the junction unmatched. The CDR3 loop spans 14 amino acids. Germline V gene lookup returns CDR1 SGHVS and CDR2 FQNEAQ. The CDR3: CASSWRDSYTEAFF. The DNA of the CDR3 is TGTGCCAGCAGCTGGAGGGACAGCTACACTGAAGCTTTCTTT.

The genes are TRBV28 and TRBJ2-7; 10 bases map to TRBD2. Per the germline V gene, CDR1 is MDHEN and CDR2 is SYDVKM. The CDR3 is made up of 15 amino acids. J lost 6 bases, V lost 3 bases, and 8 bases had no gene match. This chain's CDR3 is CASSFSGRKAGEQYF. CDR3 DNA sequence: TGTGCCAGCAGTTTTAGCGGGAGGAAAGCGGGCGAGCAGTACTTC.

V is TRBV7-9 and J is TRBJ2-5, with 10 positions matching TRBD2. Germline lookup yields CDR1 SEHNR and CDR2 FQNEAQ (reference sequence). Trimming removed 0 bases from V and 5 bases from J; junction bases left unmatched: 9. The CDR3 has 17 residues. CDR3 in DNA: TGTGCCAGCAGCTTAGCTTTGGAGCGGGAGGGCCTTGAGACCCAGTACTTC. Its protein is CASSLALEREGLETQYF.

There are a few counts of this clonotype. This CDR3 is CASSPGQGNNSPLHF. The DNA for the CDR3 is TGTGCCAGCTCACCGGGACAGGGGAACAATTCACCCCTCCACTTT. The chain uses TRBV18 and TRBJ1-6, with TRBD1 identical over 10 bases. Trimming cost V 3 bases and J 7 bases; bases outside gene matches: 3. The germline CDR1 and CDR2 sequences are KGHSH and LQKENI. This CDR3 is built from 15 residues.

The gene calls are TRBV11-1 and TRBJ2-1; D is undetermined. CDR1 and CDR2 (germline): SGHAT, FQDESV (reference sequence). V was pared by 1 base and J by 4 bases, with 26 bases between. CDR3 length: 20 amino acids. CDR3 residues: CASSLVPLRSEHPVYNEQFF. As DNA, the CDR3 is TGTGCCAGCAGCTTAGTCCCTCTAAGATCCGAACACCCAGTGTACAATGAGCAGTTCTTC.

The chain joins TRBV5-1 to TRBJ2-7; D may be TRBD2 (6 bases). Trimming removed 0 bases at V and 2 bases at J, with 9 bases between. CDR1 is SGHRS, CDR2 YFSETQ, per germline. This CDR3 contains 14 residues. The CDR3 is CASSLDGSPYEQYF. The DNA of the CDR3 is TGCGCCAGCAGCTTGGACGGGAGTCCCTACGAGCAGTACTTC.

This clonotype was seen a handful of times. The chain carries TRBV19 and TRBJ2-1, with 12 bases fitting TRBD1. V lost 6 bases and J lost 9; bases outside the gene matches: 9. The CDR3 spans 15 residues. Germline CDR1 and CDR2: LNHDA and SQIVND (reference sequence). This CDR3 is CASSPPGTGGSEQFF. The DNA for the CDR3 is TGTGCCAGTAGCCCGCCCGGGACAGGGGGCAGTGAGCAGTTCTTC.

V and J are TRBV3-1 and TRBJ2-7; D gene ambiguous. This CDR3 is 15 amino acids long. From germline, CDR1 is LGHDT and CDR2 YNNKEL (reference sequence). V lost 0 bases to trimming and J lost 7 bases, with 16 bases between them. In DNA, the CDR3 is TGTGCCAGCAGCCAAGATGGCCCGCGAGGCTGGGAGCAGTACTTC. It codes for CASSQDGPRGWEQYF.

This rearrangement joins TRBV29-1 to TRBJ1-1; TRBD1 is a possible D gene (5 bases). The ends were cut back, 4 bases at V and 0 bases at J, with 15 bases in the middle. The length of the CDR3 is 15 residues. Germline CDR1 and CDR2: SQVTM and ANQGSEA. The CDR3: CSVVGRAVMNTEAFF. DNA for the CDR3: TGCAGCGTTGTGGGCAGGGCGGTGATGAACACTGAAGCTTTCTTT. Filled out from reference TRBV29-1 and TRBJ1-1, the complete variable domain reads SAVISQKPSRDICQRGTSLTIQCQVDSQVTMMFWYRQQPGQSLTLIATANQGSEATYESGFVIDKFPISRPNLTFSTLTVSNMSPEDSSIYLCSVVGRAVMNTEAFFGQGTRLTVV.

This clonotype was detected only a few times. The V call is TRBV28, the J call TRBJ2-1, with 7 positions matching TRBD1. Germline CDR1 is MDHEN and CDR2 is SYDVKM. The CDR3 extends over 16 amino acids. Unmatched junction bases numbered 11, after V lost 5 bases and J lost 4 bases. CDR3 in amino acids: CASSPTTGTEYNEQFF. CDR3 nucleotides: TGTGCCAGCAGTCCCACGACCGGGACAGAATACAATGAGCAGTTCTTC. Variable domain in full (rest from reference TRBV28 and TRBJ2-1): DVKVTQSSRYLVKRTGEKVFLECVQDMDHENMFWYRQDPGLGLRLIYFSYDVKMKEKGDIPEGYSVSREKKERFSLILESASTNQTSMYLCASSPTTGTEYNEQFFGPGTRLTVL.

The chain is built from TRBV12-3 or TRBV12-4 and TRBJ1-1, with TRBD1 matching over 10 bases. J gave up 6 bases and V 6 bases, and 7 bases lay outside the gene matches. CDR3 length equals 14 residues. In DNA, the CDR3 is TGTGCCAGCAGACGACAGGGGGCCATATCTGAAGCTTTCTTT. It is translated as CASRRQGAISEAFF.

This clonotype has more than one count but fewer than ten. V is TRBV7-3 and J is TRBJ2-1; tentative D call: TRBD2 (6 bases). In germline, CDR1 is SGHTA, CDR2 FQGTGA. V lost 5 bases and J 5 bases, leaving 16 bases between the germline ends. The CDR3 is 15 residues long. The CDR3: CASSLPGLVDNEQFF. The CDR3 bases are TGTGCCAGCAGCCTCCCGGGACTCGTGGACAATGAGCAGTTCTTC.

This clonotype showed up just a few times. The chain employs TRBV6-1 and TRBJ2-7, with 8 positions matching TRBD1. Germline V gives CDR1 MNHNS, CDR2 SASEGT. The CDR3 length is 14 residues. V shed 7 bases and J 4 bases; nucleotides not matched to a gene: 9. CDR3 loop: CASTQARGPYEQYF. The CDR3 DNA reads TGTGCCAGCACCCAAGCCAGGGGGCCGTACGAGCAGTACTTC.

In this sample, this clonotype turned up many times. The chain couples TRBV7-2 to TRBJ2-5; no reliable D call. Germline CDR1 and CDR2: SGHTA and FQGNSA. V was trimmed by 5 bases and J by 4 bases, leaving 11 bases between them. The CDR3 sequence is 13 residues long. The DNA of the CDR3 is TGTGCCAGCAGCGCCCCCCCGGGAGAGACCCAGTACTTC. Its protein is CASSAPPGETQYF.

The chain couples TRBV6-2 or TRBV6-3 to TRBJ1-2; D might be TRBD1 (5 bases). Trimming left V 7 bases short and J 8 bases short, with 20 bases between. The germline V gene encodes CDR1 MNHEY and CDR2 SVGEGT. This CDR3 spans 14 amino acids. The CDR3 nucleotides are TGTGCCAGCAACCTGGGACGGACGACGCGAGGCTACACCTTC. Amino acid sequence: CASNLGRTTRGYTF.

This clonotype occurred a few times. This rearrangement joins TRBV7-9 to TRBJ1-1, with a weak D call TRBD1 (6 bases). Trimming took off 5 bases at V and 2 bases at J, with 12 bases between the two ends. CDR1 SEHNR and CDR2 FQNEAQ come from the germline V gene (reference sequence). CDR3 length: 14 amino acids. CDR3 in amino acids: CASSTGQSNTEAFF. The CDR3 bases are TGTGCCAGCAGCACTGGACAGTCAAACACTGAAGCTTTCTTT.

This clonotype was seen only a few times. The rearrangement links TRBV5-1 to TRBJ2-5, with D perhaps matching TRBD1 or TRBD2 (5 bases each). Germline V gene sequence: CDR1 SGHRS, CDR2 YFSETQ. The V and J ends lost 1 base and 1 base respectively, with 8 bases between them. This CDR3 region has 14 residues. The CDR3 sequence: CASSLSGTQETQYF. In DNA, the CDR3 is TGCGCCAGCAGCTTGTCCGGGACCCAAGAGACCCAGTACTTC.

This clonotype turned up a few times. The J gene is TRBJ1-3, the V gene TRBV27; 7 nucleotides match TRBD1. The J segment lost 3 bases and the V segment lost 4 bases, leaving 3 bases of the junction unmatched. Looked up from germline, CDR1 is MNHEY and CDR2 is SMNVEV (reference sequence). The CDR3 has 14 residues. CDR3 coding DNA: TGTGCCAGCAGTTCAGGGGGTGATGGAAACACCATATATTTT. Translated: CASSSGGDGNTIYF.